The present T cell receptor beta chain was sequenced within a study of OX40 agonist ivuxolimab in advanced cancers. Turning to the study itself: Patients were over 65% male with ages roughly 23 to 79, mean 60.

A note on this clone: Its specificity is unknown.

The data were produced by immunoSEQ multiplex PCR, yet TCRdb's version contains in-frame clones alone and is incomplete. Among about 28,000 clones listed, about 82% were seen once. Study observations and caveats: Both CD4+ and CD8+ T cell populations in blood had undergone clonal expansion by week 6 at 0.1 to 3.0 mg/kg. Near-lowest levels of clonal expansion characterized partial responders at 0.1-3.0 mg/kg.

The V gene end was trimmed by 6 bases and the J gene end by 2 bases; junction bases not matched to a gene: 13. The V gene's germline CDR1 is SGHAT and CDR2 FQNNGV. The CDR3 contains 17 residues. Source: CD4+ or CD8+ T cells sorted from blood, taken in a trial of the OX40 agonist ivuxolimab. The chain uses TRBV11-2 and TRBJ2-3; 8 positions agree with TRBD1. This sequence was found in an adult with an advanced solid tumor such as melanoma, head and neck, liver or kidney cancer. The CDR3: CASSGPGQVLVTDTQYF. CDR3 bases: TGTGCCAGCAGTGGACCGGGACAGGTCCTGGTCACAGATACGCAGTATTTT.